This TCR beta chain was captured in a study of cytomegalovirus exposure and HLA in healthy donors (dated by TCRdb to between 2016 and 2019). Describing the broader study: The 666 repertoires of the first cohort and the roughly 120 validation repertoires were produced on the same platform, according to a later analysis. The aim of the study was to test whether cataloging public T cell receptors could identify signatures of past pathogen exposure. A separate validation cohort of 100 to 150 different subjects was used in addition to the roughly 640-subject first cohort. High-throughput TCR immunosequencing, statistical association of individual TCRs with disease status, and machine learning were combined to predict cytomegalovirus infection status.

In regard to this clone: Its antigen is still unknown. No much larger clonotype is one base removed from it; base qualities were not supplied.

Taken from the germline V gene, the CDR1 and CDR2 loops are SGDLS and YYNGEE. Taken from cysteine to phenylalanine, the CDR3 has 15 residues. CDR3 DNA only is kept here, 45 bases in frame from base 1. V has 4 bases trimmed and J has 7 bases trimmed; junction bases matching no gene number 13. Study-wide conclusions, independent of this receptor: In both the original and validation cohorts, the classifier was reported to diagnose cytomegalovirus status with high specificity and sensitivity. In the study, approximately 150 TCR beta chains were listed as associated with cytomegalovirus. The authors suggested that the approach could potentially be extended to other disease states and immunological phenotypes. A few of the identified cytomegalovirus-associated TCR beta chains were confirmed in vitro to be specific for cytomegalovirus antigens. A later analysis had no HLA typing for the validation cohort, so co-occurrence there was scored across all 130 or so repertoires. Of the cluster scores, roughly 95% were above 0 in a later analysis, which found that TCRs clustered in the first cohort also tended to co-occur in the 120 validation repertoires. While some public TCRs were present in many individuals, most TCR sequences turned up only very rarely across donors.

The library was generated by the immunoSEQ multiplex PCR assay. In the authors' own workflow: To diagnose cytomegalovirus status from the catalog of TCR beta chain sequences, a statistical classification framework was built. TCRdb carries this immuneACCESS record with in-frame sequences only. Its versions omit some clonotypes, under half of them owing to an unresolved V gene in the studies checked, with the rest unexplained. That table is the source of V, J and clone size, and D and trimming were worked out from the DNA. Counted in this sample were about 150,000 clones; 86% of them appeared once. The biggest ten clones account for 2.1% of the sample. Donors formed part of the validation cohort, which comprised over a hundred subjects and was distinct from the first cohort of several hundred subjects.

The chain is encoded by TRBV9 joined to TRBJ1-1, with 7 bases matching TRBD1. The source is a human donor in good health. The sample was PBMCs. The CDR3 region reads CASSLQQGQSLEAFF. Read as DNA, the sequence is TGTGCCAGCAGCCTACAACAGGGACAGTCACTTGAAGCTTTCTTT.